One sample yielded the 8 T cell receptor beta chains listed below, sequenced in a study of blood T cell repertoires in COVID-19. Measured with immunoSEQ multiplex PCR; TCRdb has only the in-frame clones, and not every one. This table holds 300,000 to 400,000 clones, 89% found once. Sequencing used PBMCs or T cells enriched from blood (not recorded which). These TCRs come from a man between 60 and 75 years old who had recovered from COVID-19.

The CDR3: CASSLDAGGTKNIQYF. CDR3 in DNA: TGCGCCAGCAGCTTGGATGCAGGGGGGACCAAAAACATTCAGTACTTC. This chain joins TRBV5-1 and TRBJ2-4; perhaps TRBD1 as D (7 bases). Trimming left V 0 bases short and J 2 bases short, with 12 bases between. Germline V gives CDR1 SGHRS, CDR2 YFSETQ. This CDR3 contains 16 residues.

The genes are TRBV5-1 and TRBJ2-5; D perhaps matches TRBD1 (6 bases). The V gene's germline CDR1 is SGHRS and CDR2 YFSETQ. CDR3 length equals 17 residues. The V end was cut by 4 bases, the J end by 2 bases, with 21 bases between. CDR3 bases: TGCGCCAGCAGCATTTCGCAGGGGAGCCGTGGTCAAGAGACCCAGTACTTC. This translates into CASSISQGSRGQETQYF.

The CDR3, as DNA: TGTGCCAGTAGTATCGGCAGGGGGCTTCCCTATGGCTACACCTTC. Translation: CASSIGRGLPYGYTF. The chain couples TRBV19 to TRBJ1-2; 8 bases are a match to TRBD1. V lost 3 bases, J lost 4 bases, and 7 bases stayed unmatched. There are 15 residues in the CDR3. Germline assignment: CDR1 LNHDA and CDR2 SQIVND (reference sequence).

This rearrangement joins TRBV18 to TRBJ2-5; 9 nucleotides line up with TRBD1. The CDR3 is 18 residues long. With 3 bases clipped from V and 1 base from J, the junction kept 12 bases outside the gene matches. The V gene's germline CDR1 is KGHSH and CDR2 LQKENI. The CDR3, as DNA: TGTGCCAGCTCACCCCAGATGGCGGGACAGGGCCTCCAAGAGACCCAGTACTTC. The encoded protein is CASSPQMAGQGLQETQYF.

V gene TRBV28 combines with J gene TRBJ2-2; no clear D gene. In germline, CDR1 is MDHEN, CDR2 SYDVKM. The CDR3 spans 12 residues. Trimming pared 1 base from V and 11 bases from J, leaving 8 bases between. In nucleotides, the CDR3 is TGTGCCAGCAGTTTATTTATCTCTGAGCTGTTTTTT. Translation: CASSLFISELFF.

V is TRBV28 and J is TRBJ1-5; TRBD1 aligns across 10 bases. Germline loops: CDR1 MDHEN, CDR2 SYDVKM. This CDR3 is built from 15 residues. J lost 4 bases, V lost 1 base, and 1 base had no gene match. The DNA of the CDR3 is TGTGCCAGCAGTTTATCGGGACAGGGGAATCAGCCCCAGCATTTT. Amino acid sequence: CASSLSGQGNQPQHF.

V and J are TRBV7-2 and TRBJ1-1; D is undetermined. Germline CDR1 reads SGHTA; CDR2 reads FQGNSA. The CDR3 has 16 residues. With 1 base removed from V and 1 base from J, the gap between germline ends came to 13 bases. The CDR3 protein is CASSLGGGRKNTEAFF. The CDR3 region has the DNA TGTGCCAGCAGCTTAGGGGGAGGACGGAAGAACACTGAAGCTTTCTTT.

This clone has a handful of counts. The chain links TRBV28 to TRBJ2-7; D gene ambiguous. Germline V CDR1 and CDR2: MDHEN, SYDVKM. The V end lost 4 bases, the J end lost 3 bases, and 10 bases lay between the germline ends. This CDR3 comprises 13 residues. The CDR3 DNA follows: TGTGCCAGCAGTTCTCTTTCCGTCTACGAGCAGTACTTC. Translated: CASSSLSVYEQYF.